This T cell receptor beta chain stems from a study of cytomegalovirus exposure and HLA in healthy donors (dated by TCRdb to between 2016 and 2019). About the full investigation: An earlier analysis of approximately 640 of the donors reported 250 to 300 Gb of sequence data and 100 million to 130 million unique TCR beta sequences from 150 million to 200 million T cells. Roughly 310 gigabases of sequencing data and around 87 million unique TCR sequences were included in an early release covering several hundred HLA-typed donors. Of the 398 genotyped donors, 65% to 90% fell in the genetic ancestry cluster associated with self-reported Caucasian donors. The study aimed to test whether cataloging public T cell receptors could reveal signatures of past pathogen exposure. The study used immunosequencing to profile the T cell repertoires of several hundred subjects and linked those repertoires to cytomegalovirus serostatus. Along with the approximately 650-subject first cohort, a separate validation cohort of over a hundred different subjects was used. The study combined high-throughput TCR immunosequencing, statistical association of individual TCRs with disease status, and machine learning to predict cytomegalovirus infection status. A later analysis re-analyzed previously published TCR beta repertoires from roughly 630 donors and added high-resolution HLA genotyping to study TCR occurrence patterns. Rather than using new phenotypic data, the later analysis identified candidate immune exposures from TCR beta sequences and from how often those sequences occurred across donors. To decide whether each TCR beta V gene segment behaved as functional or pseudogenic, an earlier analysis of some 600 of the donors relied on high-throughput TCR beta sequencing. Donor age, sex, ethnicity and CMV serostatus were compiled together with the repertoire data. Genome-wide SNP genotypes for about 60% of the roughly 700 donors were used in a later genetic analysis, which treated that subset as a discovery cohort. All discovery cohort repertoires had been generated on a single sequencing platform. HLA typing included class I and class II loci at four-digit resolution. Typing coverage differed by locus: A, B, C, DRB1 and DQB1 were typed in about 620-640 donors, DQA1 in 522, DPA1 in some 570, and DPB1 in 472. About five DR-DQ haplotypes were handled as single units for association and clustering, since linkage in the cohort was strong. Among 398 genotyped donors of the cohort, an average of around 250,000 unique TCR beta nucleotide sequences was sequenced per donor, of which 15% to 20% were non-productive. The investigation overall reported the following: A later analysis associated 15,000 or so TCR beta sequences with specific HLA alleles at a false discovery rate of 0.05. According to a later analysis, parvovirus B19, influenza, CMV and Epstein-Barr virus appeared linked to several top co-occurrence clusters. The study listed approximately 160 TCR beta chains as associated with cytomegalovirus. In a later genetic analysis, fewer N-insertions in productive TCRs were reported among donors in an Asian-associated ancestry cluster than the roughly 700-donor mean. Because counts were too low, fewer than 20 rarely observed V segments, including chromosome 9 orphons, were excluded from the earlier analysis of roughly 580 of the donors. Broadly in line with IMGT annotations, most TCR beta V segments showed up in productive rearrangements about 87% or about 30% of the time in an earlier analysis of 450 to 750 of the donors. According to a later analysis, most CMV-associated TCR beta chains appeared to be HLA-restricted, and the HLA associations seemed to be driven largely by CMV exposure. A further reported finding was that TCR beta sequences accurately predicted the HLA-A and HLA-B alleles for most subjects in the first cohort. In a later genetic analysis, a missense DCLRE1C variant was associated with V-gene and J-gene trimming of TCR beta chains, and the association was replicated in an independent cohort. For the cohort, immune exposure information was limited to CMV serostatus. The sequencing pipeline was judged likely to have produced a cluster of highly shared sequence variants as a technical artifact. This cohort had only TCR beta chains sequenced, and the lack of alpha or paired-chain data limited which features could be detected. Correlated functional status among segregating V segments might reflect linkage disequilibrium, but an unknown experimental factor could not be ruled out. It was suggested by the authors that the approach could potentially be generalized to other disease states and immunological phenotypes. Sequencing depth was assumed to be roughly uniform across donors in the presence/absence analyses, though that assumption may not hold. A later analysis found that TCR association rates varied across HLA loci, with DRB1 alleles showing the most associated TCRs and HLA-C alleles the fewest. A few of the identified cytomegalovirus-associated TCR beta chains were confirmed in vitro to be specific for cytomegalovirus antigens. Across donors, most TCR sequences were observed very rarely, whereas some public TCRs were present in many individuals. Because HLA typing was missing for some donors at each locus, association tests included only the typed subset. Compared with equally common non-associated chains, HLA-associated TCR beta chains in a later analysis were more clonally expanded and had lower generation probabilities. When HLA alleles, especially DR and DQ, strongly co-occurred, TCR associations were difficult to assign to individual alleles. Cytomegalovirus status was reported to be diagnosed by the classifier with high specificity and sensitivity in both the original and validation cohorts.

With respect to this clone: What this receptor recognizes is not known. Within one base of it there is no much larger clone, and no base qualities were kept.

The library relied on the immunoSEQ multiplex PCR assay. For the multiplex PCR, a mixture combining 60 forward primers for TCR Vbeta segments and 13 reverse primers for TCR Jbeta segments was used. The CDR3 region of rearranged TCR beta genes was amplified from genomic DNA by a multiplex PCR assay. The amplified TCR beta libraries were sequenced on the Illumina HiSeq System as 87-base-pair reads. The study's processing was this. A later analysis counted approximately 84 million unique TCR beta chains across the 550 to 800 repertoires, and some 12 million of these chains were shared by at least two donors. To remove PCR and sequencing errors, raw reads were error-corrected and collapsed into unique sequences using a nearest-neighbor algorithm that merged closely related sequences. CDR3 sequences were aligned to IMGT reference sequences to assign V, D and J gene segments. For a sequence to be retained, a match of at least six nucleotides was required to both a V gene segment and a J gene segment. Rearrangements were called productive when the CDR3 lacked stop codons and stayed in frame with V and J; all others were non-productive. Following IMGT convention, CDR3 was defined as the stretch from the second conserved V-encoded cysteine to the conserved J-encoded phenylalanine. Sequences without an unambiguous match to a single V gene segment were excluded from the earlier analysis of over 500 of the donors. In an earlier analysis of around 590 of the donors, a V segment was called functional when productive rearrangements were above 56.7%, and segregating when the standard deviation between donors exceeded 5%. A statistical classification framework was built for diagnosing cytomegalovirus status from the catalog of TCR beta chain sequences. In a later analysis, TCR nucleotide sequences were compared against IMGT/GENE-DB human TR gene sequences so that V and J genes could be assigned. Using the TCRdist pipeline, a later analysis assigned CDR3 sequences along with most-parsimonious VDJ recombination scenarios. In a later analysis, every TCR beta chain was defined by the combination of its CDR3 amino acid sequence and its V-gene family, and reads without a unique V-gene family were dropped. To address suspected cross-contamination and a sequencing artifact, a later analysis removed 592 highly shared, low-generation-probability nucleotide sequences. A later analysis calculated a clonal expansion index for each public chain from normalized within-repertoire ranks of inferred template counts. Generation probabilities in a later analysis came from a VDJ recombination model fitted to out-of-frame rearrangements, and those results were checked against IGoR. Hypergeometric tests were used in a later analysis to score TCR-TCR, TCR-HLA and TCR-CMV co-occurrence, with a repertoire-size bias correction applied to the TCR pairs. To estimate false discovery rates, a later analysis permuted the HLA or CMV assignments 20 times. In a later analysis, co-occurring TCRs were grouped using DBSCAN, and TCRdist sequence similarity was added for clustering within HLA-allele-positive subsets. Co-occurrence clustering excluded repertoires with fewer than 30,000 or more than 120,000 public chains, plus five with anomalous nucleotide sharing. TCRdb took over this immuneACCESS table, retaining in-frame rearrangements with V and J assigned. Such tables are incomplete; in checked studies, under half of the missing clones stem from an unresolved V gene, and the remainder is unexplained. The V and J calls and the clone size are those of that table, but D and trimming were determined from the DNA. This sample gives roughly 200,000 clones in total; 80% to 85% of them show up just once. The leading ten clones occupy about 3% of the sample.

The cohort consisted of some 670 healthy bone marrow donors. Cohort members were all nominally healthy when sampled, although unrecorded immune exposures were likely present. The donor was CMV seronegative and was included in the group of a few hundred seronegative cohort members. A peripheral blood sample was provided by each donor, and peripheral blood mononuclear cells were used for TCR beta sequencing. Genomic DNA was extracted from the blood cell samples with the Qiagen DNeasy Blood Extraction Kit. Sample: PBMCs. The receptor's source is a middle-aged woman in good health and CMV-seronegative.

The CDR3 in this case is CASSGTGSGEKLFF. DNA sequence: TGTGCCAGCAGCGGCACAGGGTCGGGCGAAAAACTGTTTTTT. The rearrangement joined TRBV7-6 to TRBJ1-4, with a weak D call of TRBD1 (6 bases match). V is pared back by 5 bases and J by 8 bases, with 15 bases lying between the germline termini. CDR1 and CDR2, per the germline V gene, are SGHVS and FNYEAQ. The CDR3 contains 14 residues, cysteine and phenylalanine counted. Solely the CDR3 DNA is kept, with 42 bases framed from the first base.